This T cell receptor beta chain was sequenced during a study of response to subunit inactivated influenza vaccine (dated by TCRdb to 2016 to 2019). About the full investigation: Deep quantitative profiling of the T cell receptor repertoire was used in the study to follow responses to a trivalent subunit inactivated influenza vaccine.

Library preparation was by RT-PCR. Sequencing was performed on an Illumina HiSeq 2500. TCRdb trimmed the raw reads at Q25, called clones with MiXCR and kept productive beta chains. Entries that share a CDR3 protein sequence are merged under the most common genes and DNA. A total of about 180,000 distinct CDR3 sequences appear in this sample, 7.5% to 10% of them only once. The biggest ten clones account for 11% of the sample. This clonotype was counted many times. This receptor's antigen is unknown. The sample holds no much larger clone one base away, and base qualities are not on file. The CDR3 measures 16 amino acids from cysteine to phenylalanine. The entry retains the CDR3 DNA only, 48 bases that are in frame from base 1. V loses 3 bases at its end and J loses 3 bases; junction bases beyond the gene matches: 7. Study-level results and caveats: According to the authors, only a limited number of new T cells may be recruited by each seasonal influenza vaccination.

The chain links TRBV12-3 or TRBV12-4 with TRBJ2-3; TRBD2 lines up with 9 middle nucleotides. This specimen consisted of non-naive T cells sorted from PBMCs, obtained on the day of vaccination. The cell subset or site label corresponds to: memory T cell fraction. The TCR sequence derives from a man aged 45-65 years who received an inactivated influenza vaccine. Donor details come from another sample of the same person, matched by shared clones. CDR3 sequence: CASSFGWLAGTDTQYF. The nucleotide sequence is given as TGTGCCAGCAGTTTCGGATGGCTAGCGGGGACAGATACGCAGTATTTT.